The rows below give T cell receptor beta chains drawn from one sample of a study of blood T cells in healthy people across ages. TCRdb itself ran the 5' RACE reads through MiXCR, one entry per CDR3 protein. The table includes 650,000 or so distinct CDR3 sequences, around 52% detected once. The source material was blood. The receptors here all came from a woman older than 75 in good health. CDR3s include the opening cysteine and the closing phenylalanine or tryptophan. The D gene is left open where the match is weak. Not every row has a clone size; where given, it reads once, few, many or a size class.

NA TRBJ1-1 TRBV7-9 NA TGTGCCAGCAGCTTAAGGGCTTACCTGAACACTGAAGCTTTCTTT CASSLRAYLNTEAFF
NA TRBJ1-5 TRBV10-3 few TGTGCCATCAGTCTTGGACTGATTAGCAATCAGCCCCAGCATTTT CAISLGLISNQPQHF
NA TRBJ2-5 TRBV11-2 NA TGTGCCAGCAGCAACCCAAGACAGTTTTTCAGGGAGACCCAGTACTTC CASSNPRQFFRETQYF
TRBD2 TRBJ2-2 TRBV5-1 NA TGCGCCAGCAGCTGGACGGGGGGCACCGGGGAGCTGTTTTTT CASSWTGGTGELFF
NA TRBJ1-5 TRBV6-2/TRBV6-3 NA TGTGCCAGCAACCGGGGAAATAGCAATCAGCCCCAGCATTTT CASNRGNSNQPQHF
NA TRBJ2-7 TRBV6-2/TRBV6-3 NA TGTGCCAGCAGTTCGTTCGTAGGGATGGGCTACGAGCAGTACTTC CASSSFVGMGYEQYF
TRBD1 TRBJ1-2 TRBV3-1 NA TGTGCCAGCAGCCCTCGACAGGGTGGTGGCTACACCTTC CASSPRQGGGYTF
NA TRBJ2-7 TRBV30 NA TGTGCCTGGAGTCTAGAGGACCTATTCGACTACGAGCAGTACTTC CAWSLEDLFDYEQYF
TRBD2 TRBJ2-1 TRBV27 many TGTGCCAGCATGCTAGCGGGAGTTTTGGATGAGCAGTTCTTC CASMLAGVLDEQFF
TRBD1 TRBJ2-5 TRBV6-5 many TGTGCCAGCAGTTACGCACAGGGGCGGGAGACCCAGTACTTC CASSYAQGRETQYF
TRBD2 TRBJ2-3 TRBV12-3/TRBV12-4 NA TGTGCCAGCAGTACTAGCGGGGGGGCAGATACGCAGTATTTC CASSTSGGADTQYF
NA TRBJ2-3 TRBV7-8 many TGTGCCAGCAGCAAAGTTAAGGGACCGGGACGGGATACGCAGTATTTT CASSKVKGPGRDTQYF
NA TRBJ1-5 TRBV2 few TGTGCCAGCAGTGAAAGCCAGGGGATTCAGCCCCAGCATTTT CASSESQGIQPQHF
TRBD1 TRBJ1-1 TRBV7-9 few TGTGCCAGCAGCCTGGACAGGCAAGCTTTCTTT CASSLDRQAFF
NA TRBJ2-3 TRBV9 NA TGTGCCAGCACCAATGGGCCAGCGGATAGCACAGATACGCAGTATTTT CASTNGPADSTDTQYF
NA TRBJ2-3 TRBV9 NA TGTACCAGCAGCGTAGGAACGGGAGGCACAGATACGCAGTATTTT CTSSVGTGGTDTQYF
TRBD1 TRBJ2-1 TRBV6-2/TRBV6-3 NA TGTGCCAGCAGTTACGGTGTCTTCAGGGGGCCTCGGGAGACCCAGTTCTTC CASSYGVFRGPRETQFF
NA TRBJ2-1 TRBV7-8 few TGTGCCAGCAGCTTGCCCGGGGGGCCCCGCAATGAGCAGTTCTTC CASSLPGGPRNEQFF
NA TRBJ2-1 TRBV27 once TGTGCCAGCAGTAACGGGGGGCCGATGAACAATGAGCAGTTCTTC CASSNGGPMNNEQFF
TRBD1 TRBJ2-1 TRBV27 few TGTGCCAGCAGTCCCCGGACAGGGGGGCCATACAATGAGCAGTTCTTC CASSPRTGGPYNEQFF
TRBD2 TRBJ2-3 TRBV24-1 many TGTGCCACCAGTGCCATAGCGGGGAGCACAGATACGCAGTATTTT CATSAIAGSTDTQYF